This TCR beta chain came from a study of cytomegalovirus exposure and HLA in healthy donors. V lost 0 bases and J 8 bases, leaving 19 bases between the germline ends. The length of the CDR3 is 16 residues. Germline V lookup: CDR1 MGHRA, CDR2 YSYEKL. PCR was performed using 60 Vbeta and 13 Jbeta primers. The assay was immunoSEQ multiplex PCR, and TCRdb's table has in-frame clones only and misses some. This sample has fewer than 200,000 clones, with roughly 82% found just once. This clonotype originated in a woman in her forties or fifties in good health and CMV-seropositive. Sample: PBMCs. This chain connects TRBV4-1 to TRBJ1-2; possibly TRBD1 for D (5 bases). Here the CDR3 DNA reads TGCGCCAGCAGCCAAGATCGCCAGGGAAAAGCTAGGGGCTACACCTTC. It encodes CASSQDRQGKARGYTF.